These T cell receptor beta chains were read from a single sample in a study of blood T cell repertoires in COVID-19. Only in-frame clones appear in the TCRdb table, and some are missing; sequencing was by immunoSEQ multiplex PCR. Among approximately 130,000 clones listed, around 81% were seen once. The material sequenced was peripheral blood. These receptors originate from a woman aged 55-69 years with active or convalescent COVID-19. CDR3s include the opening cysteine and the closing phenylalanine or tryptophan. D genes are given only for firm matches. A row's size may be missing; if present it is once, few, many or a size class.

j_call clone_size v_call d_call cdr3_nt cdr3_aa
TRBJ1-4 NA TRBV4-3 NA TGCGCCAGCAGCCAAGATCCGGGAAGTCGGGCCGAAAAACTGTTTTTT CASSQDPGSRAEKLFF
TRBJ2-1 NA TRBV19 TRBD1 TGTGCCAGTAGTGGCTCAGGGGGAAGCTCCTACAATGAGCAGTTCTTC CASSGSGGSSYNEQFF
TRBJ1-1 NA TRBV9 NA TGTGCCAGCAGCGCTGCTCGGACTGAAGCTTTCTTT CASSAARTEAFF
TRBJ2-7 many TRBV19 NA TGTGCCAGTAGTAACCCTGGGGGGTCCCACGAGCAGTACTTC CASSNPGGSHEQYF
TRBJ1-1 NA TRBV9 NA TGTGCCAGCAGCGTAGAACTTTACACTGAAGCTTTCTTT CASSVELYTEAFF
TRBJ2-2 NA TRBV10-3 NA TGTGCCATCAGTGGTGCCCAGTTCGGAGGGTCTCAGGACACCGGGGAGCTGTTTTTT CAISGAQFGGSQDTGELFF
TRBJ2-6 NA TRBV19 TRBD1 TGTGCCAGTAGTGAGGACAGGGCGATTCCCTTCCTGACTTTC CASSEDRAIPFLTF
TRBJ1-5 few TRBV19 TRBD1 TGTGCCAGTAGTATTGAGGACAGGGGGAGGCAGCCCCAGCATTTT CASSIEDRGRQPQHF
TRBJ2-5 NA TRBV2 NA TGTGCCAGCAGTGTTAGAATACAAGAGACCCAGTACTTC CASSVRIQETQYF
TRBJ1-6 NA TRBV25-1 TRBD1 TGTGCCAGCAGTGGACAGGGCCGAGACTCACCCCTCCACTTT CASSGQGRDSPLHF
TRBJ2-7 NA TRBV6-5 TRBD2 TGTGCCAGCAGTTACGGGAGGGGTTCCTACGAGCAGTACTTC CASSYGRGSYEQYF
TRBJ2-7 NA TRBV6-2/TRBV6-3 NA TGTGCCAGCAGTTACCACTTGACTATAAGAGGCTCCTACGAGCAGTACTTC CASSYHLTIRGSYEQYF
TRBJ1-4 NA TRBV19 NA TGTGCCAGTAAACGACGGGGAGCTAATGAAAAACTGTTTTTT CASKRRGANEKLFF
TRBJ1-6 NA TRBV18 NA TGTGCCAGCTCACCTGCCCCAGGGTCACCCCTCCACTTT CASSPAPGSPLHF
TRBJ1-2 NA TRBV25-1 NA TGTGCCAGCAGTGATTCTTCGAACTATGGCTACACCTTC CASSDSSNYGYTF
TRBJ2-3 NA TRBV7-2 TRBD2 TGTGCCAGCAGCTTAAGGCGGGAGGACACAGATACGCAGTATTTT CASSLRREDTDTQYF
TRBJ2-7 NA TRBV6-5 NA TGTGCCAGCAGTTCATCACCACTAAGCTCCTACGAGCAGTACTTC CASSSSPLSSYEQYF
TRBJ1-2 NA TRBV18 TRBD1 TGTGCCAGCTCACCATTGGGACAGACAAACTATGGCTACACCTTC CASSPLGQTNYGYTF
TRBJ1-1 NA TRBV5-1 TRBD1 TGCGCCAGCAGCTCGACCGGGACAGTGAACACTGAAGCTTTCTTT CASSSTGTVNTEAFF
TRBJ2-3 NA TRBV7-2 NA TGTGCCAGCAGCTTCAGTGCAGATACGCAGTATTTT CASSFSADTQYF
TRBJ2-1 NA TRBV3-1/TRBV3-2 TRBD2 TGTGCCAGCAGCCAAGCCGGGAGGACCTACAATGAGCAGTTCTTC CASSQAGRTYNEQFF
TRBJ2-3 NA TRBV30 TRBD2 TGTGCCTGGGAACGGGGGGGCGCGGATACGCAGTATTTT CAWERGGADTQYF
TRBJ1-4 NA TRBV30 NA TGTGCCTGGAAATCAGGGGTGTACGGTGAAAAACTGTTTTTT CAWKSGVYGEKLFF
TRBJ2-5 NA TRBV6-5 TRBD1 TGTGCCAGCAACCCCCAGGGGGCCGTGAGAGAGACCCAGTACTTC CASNPQGAVRETQYF
TRBJ1-5 few TRBV4-2 NA TGTGCCAGCAGCCAAGATCGTGATCAGCCCCAGCATTTT CASSQDRDQPQHF
TRBJ2-7 NA TRBV28 NA TGTGCCAGCAGTTTTTTTCCACGGAGATTATCCTACGAGCAGTACTTC CASSFFPRRLSYEQYF
TRBJ1-5 NA TRBV3-1/TRBV3-2 NA TGTGCCAGCAGCCTGATGGGGGGTAGCAATCAGCCCCAGCATTTT CASSLMGGSNQPQHF